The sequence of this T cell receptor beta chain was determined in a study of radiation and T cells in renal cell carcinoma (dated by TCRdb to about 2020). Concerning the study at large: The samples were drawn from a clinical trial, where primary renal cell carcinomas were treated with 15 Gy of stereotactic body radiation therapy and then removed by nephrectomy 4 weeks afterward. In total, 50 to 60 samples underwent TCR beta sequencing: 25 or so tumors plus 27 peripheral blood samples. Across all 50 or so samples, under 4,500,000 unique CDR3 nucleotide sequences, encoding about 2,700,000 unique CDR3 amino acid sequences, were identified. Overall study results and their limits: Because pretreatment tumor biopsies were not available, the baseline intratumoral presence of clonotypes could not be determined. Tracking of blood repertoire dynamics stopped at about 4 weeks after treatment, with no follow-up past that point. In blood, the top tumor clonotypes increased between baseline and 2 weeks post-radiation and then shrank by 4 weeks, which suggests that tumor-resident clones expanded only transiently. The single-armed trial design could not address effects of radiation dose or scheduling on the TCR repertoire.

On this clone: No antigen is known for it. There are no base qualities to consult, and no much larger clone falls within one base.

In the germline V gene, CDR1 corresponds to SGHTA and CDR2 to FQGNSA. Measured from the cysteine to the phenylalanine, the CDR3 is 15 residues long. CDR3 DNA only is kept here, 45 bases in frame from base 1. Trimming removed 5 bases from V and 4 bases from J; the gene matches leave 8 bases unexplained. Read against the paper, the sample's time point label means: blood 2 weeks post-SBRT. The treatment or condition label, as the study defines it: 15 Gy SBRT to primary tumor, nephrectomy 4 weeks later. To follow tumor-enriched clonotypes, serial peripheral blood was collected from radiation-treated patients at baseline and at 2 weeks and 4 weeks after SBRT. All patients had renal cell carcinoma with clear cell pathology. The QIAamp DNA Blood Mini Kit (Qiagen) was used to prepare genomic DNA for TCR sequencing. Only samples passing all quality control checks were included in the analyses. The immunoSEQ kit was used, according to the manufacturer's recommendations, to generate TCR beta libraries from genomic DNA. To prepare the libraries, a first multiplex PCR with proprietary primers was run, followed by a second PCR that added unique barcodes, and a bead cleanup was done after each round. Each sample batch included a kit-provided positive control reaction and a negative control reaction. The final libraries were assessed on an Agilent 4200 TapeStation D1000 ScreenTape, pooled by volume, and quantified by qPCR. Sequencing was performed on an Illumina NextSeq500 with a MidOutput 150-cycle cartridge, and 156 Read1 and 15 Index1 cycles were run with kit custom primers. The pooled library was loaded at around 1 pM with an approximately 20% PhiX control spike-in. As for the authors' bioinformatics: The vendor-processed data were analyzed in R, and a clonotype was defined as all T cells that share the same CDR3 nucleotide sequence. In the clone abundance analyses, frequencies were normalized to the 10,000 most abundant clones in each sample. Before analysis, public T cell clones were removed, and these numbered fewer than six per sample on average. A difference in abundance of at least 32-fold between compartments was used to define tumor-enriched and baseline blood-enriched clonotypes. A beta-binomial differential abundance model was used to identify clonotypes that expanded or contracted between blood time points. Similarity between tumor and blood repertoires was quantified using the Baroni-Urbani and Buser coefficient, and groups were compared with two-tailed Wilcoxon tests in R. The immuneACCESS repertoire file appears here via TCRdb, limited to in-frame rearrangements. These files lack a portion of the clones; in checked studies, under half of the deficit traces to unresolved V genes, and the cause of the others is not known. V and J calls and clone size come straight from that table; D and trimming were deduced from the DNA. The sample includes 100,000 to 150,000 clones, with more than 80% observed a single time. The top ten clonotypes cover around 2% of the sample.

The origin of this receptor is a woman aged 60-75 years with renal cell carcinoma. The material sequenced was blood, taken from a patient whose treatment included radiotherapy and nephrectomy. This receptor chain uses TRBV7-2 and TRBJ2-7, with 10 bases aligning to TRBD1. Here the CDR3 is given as CASSPDRGQGYEQYF. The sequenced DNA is TGTGCCAGCAGCCCCGACAGGGGGCAAGGGTACGAGCAGTACTTC. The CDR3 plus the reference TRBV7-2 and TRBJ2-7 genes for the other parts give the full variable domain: GAGVSQSPSNKVTEKGKDVELRCDPISGHTALYWYRQSLGQGLEFLIYFQGNSAPDKSGLPSDRFSAERTGGSVSTLTIQRTQQEDSAVYLCASSPDRGQGYEQYFGPGTRLTVT.